This T cell receptor (beta chain) was recorded in a study of regulatory T cells in long-lasting Graves disease. Study context: For a period under 3 months, newly diagnosed Graves' patients had taken antithyroid drugs.

This clonotype was seen a few times. Time point defined: newly diagnosed GD, antithyroid drugs for less than 3 months. Generation of the TCR library employed RNA extracted from PBMCs. Enrollment of patients was through an endocrinology department in Xi'an, China. V dropped 5 bases and J dropped 8 bases, with 15 bases sitting between them. Germline CDR1 is MNHNS and CDR2 is SASEGT. The CDR3 runs 14 residues. In building TCR beta libraries, iRepertoire HTBI primers were used together with Arm-PCR of CDR3 regions. Each CDR3 protein gets one entry after TCRdb re-called the multiplex PCR reads with MiXCR. The profile covers some 230,000 distinct CDR3 sequences, with around 17% appearing a single time and approximately 24% taken by the ten largest.

The receptor was isolated from a female donor with Graves disease. The sample consisted of peripheral blood mononuclear cells (PBMCs), taken at new diagnosis, from a patient treated with antithyroid drugs. The gene calls are TRBV6-1 and TRBJ1-4; a weak D match, TRBD1 (6 bases). The CDR3 coding sequence is TGTGCCAGCAGTCCCGGACGGGGGCCAGAAAAACTGTTTTTT. Amino acid sequence: CASSPGRGPEKLFF.